Following are 2 T cell receptor beta chains from one sample sequenced in a study of cytomegalovirus exposure and HLA in healthy donors. Vbeta (60) and Jbeta (13) primers were used in the PCR. Assay: immunoSEQ multiplex PCR; the TCRdb copy retains only in-frame clones and omits some. This table holds more than 85,000 clones, around 72% found once. The specimen was PBMCs. These receptors were taken from a male donor in good health and CMV-seropositive.

This clone was detected once. The V and J genes are TRBV13 and TRBJ2-6; possible D gene TRBD1, 6 bases. The CDR3 is 15 amino acids. V lost 5 bases, J lost 4 bases, and 12 bases lay in between. Germline lookup yields CDR1 PRHDT and CDR2 FYEKMQ (reference sequence). CDR3 nucleotides: TGTGCCAGCAGCCCGCAGGGGATAGGGGCCAACGTCCTGACTTTC. It is translated as CASSPQGIGANVLTF.

The gene calls are TRBV21-1 and TRBJ1-2; TRBD1 is taken as the D call from the table, unchecked against the DNA. TRBV21-1 is a pseudogene locus. The CDR3 covers 19 residues. CDR3 in amino acids: CASSKAPQGWKQLNYGYTF. CDR3 in DNA: TGTGCCAGCAGCAAAGCCCCCCAGGGTTGGAAGCAATTAAACTATGGCTACACCTTC.